This TCR beta chain emerged from a study of T cells in Graves' hyperthyroidism and ophthalmopathy. In germline, CDR1 is PRHDT, CDR2 FYEKMQ (reference sequence). The CDR3 has 14 residues. The ends were cut back, 2 bases at V and 4 bases at J, with 12 bases in the middle. PBMCs came from roughly 10 ml fresh peripheral blood. TCR beta CDR3 regions were amplified from RNA transcripts. The study used the HTBI primer set for a first-round RT-PCR of the TCR CDR3. TCRdb fed the multiplex PCR reads into MiXCR, producing one record per CDR3 protein. The data show 550,000 to 800,000 distinct CDR3 sequences, with roughly a sixth seen just once and about 16% held by the top ten.

The sequencing sample was made of blood. The sequence was collected from a man aged 50 or older with Graves' hyperthyroidism. The gene calls are TRBV13 and TRBJ2-7; D is unclear. CDR3 amino acids: CASSLTRLWYEQYF. For the CDR3, the DNA is TGTGCCAGCAGCTTAACGCGGTTGTGGTACGAGCAGTACTTC.